This TCR beta chain was observed in a study of cytomegalovirus exposure and HLA in healthy donors. From germline, CDR1 is MGHDK and CDR2 SYGVNS. Trimming pared 7 bases from V and 11 bases from J, leaving 12 bases between. This CDR3 is built from 12 residues. Study-level points and caveats: Later analysis identified a missense DCLRE1C variant that was linked to TCR beta V- and J-gene trimming. The listing of roughly 160 TCR beta chains classed them as cytomegalovirus-associated.

The PCR employed 60 Vbeta primers together with 13 Jbeta primers. The table came from immunoSEQ multiplex PCR; TCRdb's copy has only in-frame clones and leaves some out. The data contain 90,000 to 120,000 clones, approximately 74% of them singletons. On this clone itself: What it binds is unknown.

Material: PBMCs. The V call is TRBV25-1, the J call TRBJ1-6; weak D call: TRBD1 (5 bases). This clonotype was sampled from a woman aged 35 to 49 in good health and CMV-seropositive. CDR3 amino acids: CASTTGGTPLHF. The CDR3 DNA reads TGTGCCAGCACTACGGGGGGGACACCCCTCCACTTT. The variable domain in full, completed from reference TRBV25-1 and TRBJ1-6, reads EADIYQTPRYLVIGTGKKITLECSQTMGHDKMYWYQQDPGMELHLIHYSYGVNSTEKGDLSSESTVSRIRTEHFPLTLESARPSHTSQYLCASTTGGTPLHFGNGTRLTVT.